The present T cell receptor (beta chain) was sequenced within a study of blood T cell repertoires in COVID-19. Across the whole study: Italy, Spain and the United States were the sources of the convalescent and acute COVID-19 samples. PBMCs, B-cell-depleted T cells, or T cells provided the cDNA or gDNA that made up the material.

This CDR3 region has 16 residues. V lost 5 bases, J lost 0 bases, and 13 bases lay in between. The germline V gene encodes CDR1 SEHNR and CDR2 FQNEAQ (reference sequence). Per the authors' pipeline: For nucleated cells, counts were estimated from reference gene primer amplification. Sequenced by immunoSEQ multiplex PCR; TCRdb stores in-frame clones only, minus some. That table furnishes V, J and clone size, whereas the DNA furnished D and trimming. This table holds some 240,000 clones, more than 75% found once. The J gene is TRBJ1-4, the V gene TRBV7-9; a possible D gene is TRBD1 (6 bases). The sequenced sample consisted of peripheral blood. This TCR derives from a woman between 55 and 75 years old with active or convalescent COVID-19. The DNA of the CDR3 is TGTGCCAGCAGCCTGGGGACAATTGCAACTAATGAAAAACTGTTTTTT. Amino acid sequence: CASSLGTIATNEKLFF.